This T cell receptor beta chain was documented in a study of blood T cells in healthy people across ages. Study-wide points: Estimates of diversity drawn from one million T cells were considered underestimates. In long-lived donors, naive CD4+ cell counts and diversity exceeded those of aged donors. A roughly linear age-dependent decrease characterized TCR beta diversity per million T cells.

CDR1 and CDR2 from the germline V gene are MNHEY and SMNVEV (reference sequence). The CDR3 totals 14 residues. Deletions cut 5 bases from V and 3 bases from J, with 13 bases between. Sample-barcoded 5' priming and a J-beta primer mix drove a second PCR of 7 to 11 cycles. All cDNA molecules were each tagged by a template-switch adaptor with 12 random nucleotides. One entry per CDR3 protein results from TCRdb running MiXCR on the 5' RACE reads. The repertoire holds about 670,000 distinct CDR3 sequences, with approximately 40% as singletons. Concerning this clonotype: The antigen is unknown.

The clonotype comes from an elderly man in good health. The sample was blood. The rearrangement links TRBV27 to TRBJ2-5; the D is unclear. DNA of the CDR3: TGTGCCAGCAGTACGACGGACGGAAAAGAGACCCAGTACTTC. Its protein is CASSTTDGKETQYF.